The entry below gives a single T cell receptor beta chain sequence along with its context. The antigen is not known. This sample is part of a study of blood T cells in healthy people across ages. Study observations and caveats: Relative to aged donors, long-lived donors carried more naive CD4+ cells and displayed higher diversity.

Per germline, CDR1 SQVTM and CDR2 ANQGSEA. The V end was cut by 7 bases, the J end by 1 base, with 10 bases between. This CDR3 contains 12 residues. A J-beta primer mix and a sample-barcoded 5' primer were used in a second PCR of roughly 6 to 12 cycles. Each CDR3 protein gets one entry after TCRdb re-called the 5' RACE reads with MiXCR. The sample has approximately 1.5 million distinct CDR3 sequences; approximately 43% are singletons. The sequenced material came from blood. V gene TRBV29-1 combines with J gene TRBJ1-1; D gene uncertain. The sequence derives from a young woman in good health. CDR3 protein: CSARPENTEAFF. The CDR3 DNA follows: TGCAGCGCTCGACCGGAGAACACTGAAGCTTTCTTT.